The 2 T cell receptor beta chains below were found in one sample sequenced in a study of beta chain features in type 1 diabetes. The antigens for these receptors are not known. All of the isolated RNA was reverse transcribed, so expressed TCRB transcripts were sequenced. Repertoires were generated with immunoSEQ multiplex PCR, while TCRdb's copy carries only in-frame clones and drops some. Found here are almost 350,000 clones, about a tenth of them singletons; the top ten hold over 0.95%. Study-level findings and limits: Type 1 diabetes patients had TCRB CDR3s that were shorter (moderately but significantly so) in all four CD4+ subsets.

The sequenced material came from central memory CD4+ T cells from blood. Receptors originate from a man aged 25 to 45 with type 1 diabetes.

The chain carries TRBV2 and TRBJ2-7; the D gene is possibly TRBD2 (6 bases). This CDR3 has 15 amino acids. Trimming took off 1 base at V and 3 bases at J, with 13 bases between the two ends. Germline V gives CDR1 SNHLY, CDR2 FYNNEI. CDR3 coding DNA: TGTGCCAGCAGTGAAGTTAGCGGCTTCTTCTACGAGCAGTACTTC. Encoded protein: CASSEVSGFFYEQYF.

The rearrangement uses TRBV19 and TRBJ2-1, with 11 bases matching TRBD2. V lost 4 bases and J lost 0; bases outside the gene matches: 5. Looked up from germline, CDR1 is LNHDA and CDR2 is SQIVND (reference sequence). CDR3 length: 17 residues. Written as DNA, the CDR3 is TGTGCCAGTAGTACCTTGACTAGCGGGGTCTCCTACAATGAGCAGTTCTTC. This sequence encodes CASSTLTSGVSYNEQFF.